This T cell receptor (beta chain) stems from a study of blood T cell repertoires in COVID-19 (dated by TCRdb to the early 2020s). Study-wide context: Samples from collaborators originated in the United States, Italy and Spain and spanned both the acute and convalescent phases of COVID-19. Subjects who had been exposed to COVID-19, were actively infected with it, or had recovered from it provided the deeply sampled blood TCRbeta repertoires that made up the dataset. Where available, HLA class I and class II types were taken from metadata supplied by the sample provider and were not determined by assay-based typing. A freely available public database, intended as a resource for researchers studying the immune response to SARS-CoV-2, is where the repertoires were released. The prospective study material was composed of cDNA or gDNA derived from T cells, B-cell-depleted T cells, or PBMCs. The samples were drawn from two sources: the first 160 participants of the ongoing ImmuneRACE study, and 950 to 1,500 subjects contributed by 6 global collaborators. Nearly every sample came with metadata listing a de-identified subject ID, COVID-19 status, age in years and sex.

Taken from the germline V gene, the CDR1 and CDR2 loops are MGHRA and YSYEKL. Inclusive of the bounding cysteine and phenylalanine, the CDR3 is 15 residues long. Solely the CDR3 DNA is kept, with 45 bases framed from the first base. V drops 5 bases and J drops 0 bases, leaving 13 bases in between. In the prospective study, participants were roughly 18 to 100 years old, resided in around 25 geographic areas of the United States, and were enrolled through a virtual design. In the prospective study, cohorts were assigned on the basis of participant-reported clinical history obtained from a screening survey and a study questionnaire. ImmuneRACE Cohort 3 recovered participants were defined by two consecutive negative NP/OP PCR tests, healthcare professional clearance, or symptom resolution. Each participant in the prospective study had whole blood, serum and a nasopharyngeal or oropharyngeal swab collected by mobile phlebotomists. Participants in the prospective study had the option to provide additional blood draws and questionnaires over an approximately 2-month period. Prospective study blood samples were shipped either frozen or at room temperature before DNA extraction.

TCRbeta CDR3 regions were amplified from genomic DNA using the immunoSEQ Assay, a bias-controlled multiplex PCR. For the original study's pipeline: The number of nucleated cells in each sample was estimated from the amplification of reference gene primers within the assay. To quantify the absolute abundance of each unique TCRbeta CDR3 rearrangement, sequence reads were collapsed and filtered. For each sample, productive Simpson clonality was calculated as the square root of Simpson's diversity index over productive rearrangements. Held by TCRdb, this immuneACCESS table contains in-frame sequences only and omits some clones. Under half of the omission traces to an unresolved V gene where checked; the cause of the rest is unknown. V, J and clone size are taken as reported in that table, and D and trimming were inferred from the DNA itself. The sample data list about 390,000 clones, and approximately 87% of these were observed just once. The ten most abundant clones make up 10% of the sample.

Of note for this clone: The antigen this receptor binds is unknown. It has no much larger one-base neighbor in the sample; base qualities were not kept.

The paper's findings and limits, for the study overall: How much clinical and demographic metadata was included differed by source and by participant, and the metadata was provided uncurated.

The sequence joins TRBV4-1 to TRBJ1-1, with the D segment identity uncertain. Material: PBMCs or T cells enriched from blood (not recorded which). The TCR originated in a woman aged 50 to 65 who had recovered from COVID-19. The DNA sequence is TGCGCCAGCAGCTTAAGTCCGGTTTTGAACACTGAAGCTTTCTTT. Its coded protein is CASSLSPVLNTEAFF.